Below, 27 T cell receptor beta chains from the same sample are listed, as sequenced in a study of OX40 agonist ivuxolimab in advanced cancers. The data were produced by immunoSEQ multiplex PCR, yet TCRdb's version contains in-frame clones alone and is incomplete. The sample carries about 150,000 clones, 94% recorded once. Source: CD4+ or CD8+ T cells sorted from blood, taken in a trial of the OX40 agonist ivuxolimab. The receptors shown here come from an adult with an advanced solid tumor such as melanoma, head and neck, liver or kidney cancer.

V and J are TRBV11-2 and TRBJ2-1, with TRBD2 matching 7 bases. From germline, CDR1 is SGHAT and CDR2 FQNNGV. The CDR3 runs 15 residues. J was trimmed by 5 bases and V by 3 bases; bases with no gene match: 7. The CDR3 protein is CASSFRLAENNEQFF. DNA for the CDR3: TGTGCCAGCAGCTTTAGGCTAGCGGAGAACAATGAGCAGTTCTTC. Full variable domain (outside the CDR3, taken from reference TRBV11-2 and TRBJ2-1): EAGVAQSPRYKIIEKRQSVAFWCNPISGHATLYWYQQILGQGPKLLIQFQNNGVVDDSQLPKDRFSAERLKGVDSTLKIQPAKLEDSAVYLCASSFRLAENNEQFFGPGTRLTVL.

The chain carries TRBV25-1 and TRBJ1-6; no firm D call. The CDR3 is 12 amino acids. CDR1 and CDR2 (germline): MGHDK, SYGVNS. V was shortened by 5 bases and J by 8 bases, with 7 bases between the two germline ends. The CDR3 spells CASSFQYSPLHF. CDR3 sequence (DNA): TGTGCCAGCAGTTTTCAGTATTCACCCCTCCACTTT.

The chain carries TRBV4-3 and TRBJ2-2, with TRBD1 matching 7 bases. Germline assignment: CDR1 LGHNA and CDR2 YSLEER. After removal of 1 base from V and 6 bases from J, the junction contained 5 bases not matched to a gene. The CDR3 runs to 15 residues. The CDR3 reads CASSQVGRGSGELFF. The DNA for the CDR3 is TGCGCCAGCAGCCAAGTTGGCAGGGGGTCCGGGGAGCTGTTTTTT.

The rearrangement uses TRBV6-5 and TRBJ2-1, with D perhaps given as TRBD1 or TRBD2 (5 bases each). Germline loops: CDR1 MNHEY, CDR2 SVGAGI. V was clipped by 6 bases and J by 15 bases, with 21 bases between them. CDR3 length: 13 amino acids. The CDR3 nucleotides read TGTGCCAGCAGCCTTCAGGGACCACCTTCGTCGTTCTTC. Its translation: CASSLQGPPSSFF.

The chain couples TRBV27 to TRBJ1-4, with D possibly being TRBD1 (6 bases). The CDR3 is made up of 15 amino acids. V was cut by 3 bases and J by 2 bases, with 10 bases left in between. Germline V gene lookup returns CDR1 MNHEY and CDR2 SMNVEV (reference sequence). The CDR3 loop reads CASSFGGPTNEKLFF. The CDR3 DNA reads TGTGCCAGCAGTTTTGGGGGGCCGACTAATGAAAAACTGTTTTTT.

The chain combines TRBV18 with TRBJ1-2; 8 bases are shared with TRBD1. The CDR3 is 15 amino acids. CDR1 is KGHSH, CDR2 LQKENI, per germline. Trimming cost V 5 bases and J 8 bases; bases outside gene matches: 13. The CDR3 region has the DNA TGTGCCAGCTCAACATATATAGAGGACAGGGCCGGCTACACCTTC. The encoded protein is CASSTYIEDRAGYTF.

This clone was observed once. The chain couples TRBV10-3 to TRBJ2-3; possible D gene TRBD2, 5 bases. CDR1 ENHRY and CDR2 SYGVKD come from the germline V gene. The CDR3 covers 17 residues. Trimming pared 0 bases from V and 1 base from J, leaving 14 bases between. CDR3 amino acids: CAISESVGGAGTDTQYF. CDR3 DNA sequence: TGTGCCATCAGTGAGTCGGTGGGCGGAGCGGGCACAGATACGCAGTATTTT.

V is TRBV28 and J is TRBJ2-7; the D gene is possibly TRBD2 (5 bases). In germline, CDR1 is MDHEN, CDR2 SYDVKM. The CDR3 extends over 19 amino acids. Trimming stripped 6 bases from V and 0 bases from J, with 27 bases between. The CDR3 sequence: CASSAPGIVGSGYSYEQYF. The CDR3 DNA follows: TGTGCCAGCAGCGCCCCGGGGATTGTAGGAAGCGGCTACTCCTACGAGCAGTACTTC.

The chain has TRBV4-2 and TRBJ1-4; possibly TRBD1 for D (5 bases). V was pared by 5 bases and J by 8 bases, with 12 bases between. The CDR3 consists of 13 residues. CDR1 is LGHNA and CDR2 is YNFKEQ in the germline V gene. DNA for the CDR3: TGTGCCAGCAGCTATCGGGGGGAGGAAAAACTGTTTTTT. Amino acids: CASSYRGEEKLFF.

Concerning this clone itself: This specimen includes other DNA sequences encoding the same CDR3. V usage is TRBV6-5 and J usage is TRBJ2-7; TRBD1 matches at 9 bases. The CDR3 consists of 14 residues. The germline V gene has CDR1 MNHEY and CDR2 SVGAGI. V lost 5 bases to trimming and J lost 3 bases; unmatched junction nucleotides: 5. CDR3 residues: CASSRQGVGYEQYF. The CDR3 DNA follows: TGTGCCAGCAGTCGACAGGGGGTCGGCTACGAGCAGTACTTC.

CDR3 in amino acids: CSARRGFEQYF. The CDR3 DNA sequence: TGCAGTGCTAGGCGAGGTTTCGAGCAGTACTTC. This chain links TRBV20-1 with TRBJ2-7; D is unresolved. CDR1 is DFQATT, CDR2 SNEGSKA, per germline (reference sequence). CDR3 length: 11 amino acids. Trimming shortened V by 3 bases and J by 6 bases, and 9 bases separated the two germline ends.

CDR3 nucleotides: TGTGCCAGCAGTTCGCAGGGTTATAATTCACCCCTCCACTTT. Protein product: CASSSQGYNSPLHF. The rearrangement joins TRBV6-6 to TRBJ1-6; D is possibly TRBD1 (5 bases). V was trimmed by 4 bases and J by 4 bases, leaving 8 bases between them. Germline V gene data show CDR1 as MNHNY and CDR2 as SVGAGI (reference sequence). This CDR3 has 14 amino acids.

The chain couples TRBV18 to TRBJ1-5, with TRBD1 identical over 7 bases. The trim removed 2 bases at V and 0 bases at J, leaving 7 bases unmatched. CDR1 and CDR2 from the germline V gene are KGHSH and LQKENI. This CDR3 contains 17 residues. The CDR3: CASSPVGGQYSNQPQHF. CDR3 coding DNA: TGTGCCAGCTCACCAGTTGGGGGACAGTATAGCAATCAGCCCCAGCATTTT.

This clone was seen just once. Distinct nucleotide sequences in the sample also encode this CDR3. The V and J genes are TRBV28 and TRBJ1-1, with 10 bases identical to TRBD1. This CDR3 comprises 14 residues. The J segment lost 5 bases and the V segment lost 6 bases, leaving 6 bases of the junction unmatched. The germline V gene encodes CDR1 MDHEN and CDR2 SYDVKM. CDR3 protein: CASSPGQGGTEAFF. The CDR3 coding sequence is TGTGCCAGCAGCCCAGGACAGGGGGGGACTGAAGCTTTCTTT.

For the CDR3, the DNA is TGTGCCAGCAGTCCTTTCCGGGACAGGGAGAACTGGAACTATGGCTACACCTTC. The encoded protein is CASSPFRDRENWNYGYTF. The chain joins TRBV11-2 to TRBJ1-2, with 9 bases fitting TRBD1. The trim removed 6 bases at V and 2 bases at J, leaving 16 bases unmatched. This CDR3 has 18 amino acids. The germline CDR1 and CDR2 sequences are SGHAT and FQNNGV.

V and J are TRBV19 and TRBJ1-2, with unresolved D. CDR1 and CDR2 (germline): LNHDA, SQIVND (reference sequence). V lost 3 bases and J 2 bases, leaving 13 bases between the germline ends. This CDR3 comprises 15 residues. For the CDR3, the DNA is TGTGCCAGTAGTATGCTTTTCACGGTGAACTATGGCTACACCTTC. The encoded protein is CASSMLFTVNYGYTF.

About this clone: One end of the junction fails to match germline, which may point to a read error. The chain has TRBV7-7 and TRBJ1-3, with a tentative D call TRBD1 (6 bases). The CDR3 totals 17 residues. Germline values: CDR1 SSHAT, CDR2 FNYEAQ (reference sequence). The CDR3 nucleotides read TGTGCTAGCAGCCCCCTAGGGGGGAGGTCTGGCTCGGACACCATATATTTT. Residues: CASSPLGGRSGSDTIYF.

This clone was recorded only once. The chain is built from TRBV7-2 and TRBJ2-1; D possibly corresponds to TRBD2 (6 bases). CDR1 is SGHTA, CDR2 FQGNSA, per germline. Between the trimmed V and J ends, which lost 4 bases and 0 bases, there was a span of 10 bases. CDR3 length equals 15 residues. CDR3 DNA: TGTGCCAGCAGCTCATTAGCGGCCTCCTACAATGAGCAGTTCTTC. It yields the protein CASSSLAASYNEQFF.

J is TRBJ1-1 and V is TRBV5-6; D gene uncertain. Trimming took 5 bases from V and 8 from J, leaving 34 bases between them. CDR3 size: 19 residues. CDR1 and CDR2 (germline): SGHDT, YYEEEE. CDR3 coding DNA: TGTGCCAGCAGGCCGGGATCCTCAAGCCGGCAGTCGGGTAGAGGGGAAGCTTTCTTT. This encodes CASRPGSSSRQSGRGEAFF.

The J gene is TRBJ1-3, the V gene TRBV18; 7 nucleotides align to TRBD1. With V trimmed by 1 base and J by 3 bases, 9 bases remained unmatched. Germline V gives CDR1 KGHSH, CDR2 LQKENI. The CDR3 is 17 residues long. As DNA, the CDR3 is TGTGCCAGCTCACCACGGTTGGGGACAGACCTTGGAAACACCATATATTTT. As protein: CASSPRLGTDLGNTIYF.

The V call is TRBV5-4, the J call TRBJ2-1; D may be TRBD1 (7 bases). There are 15 residues in the CDR3. The germline V and J ends were trimmed by 0 bases and 7 bases, with 14 bases remaining between them. Looked up from germline, CDR1 is SGHNT and CDR2 is YYREEE (reference sequence). This CDR3 is CASSLVAGGSNEQFF. CDR3 coding DNA: TGTGCCAGCAGCTTGGTGGCAGGGGGGTCAAATGAGCAGTTCTTC.

The V gene is TRBV11-2, the J gene TRBJ1-1; 8 bases match TRBD1. V was clipped by 1 base and J by 5 bases; unmatched bases: 6. In germline, CDR1 is SGHAT, CDR2 FQNNGV. The CDR3 sequence is 15 residues long. The CDR3 DNA reads as TGTGCCAGCAGCTTAGGCCAGGGGGCGAGAACTGAAGCTTTCTTT. It specifies CASSLGQGARTEAFF.

V usage is TRBV7-2 and J usage is TRBJ1-2; D is perhaps TRBD1 (6 bases). The CDR3 has 17 amino acids. Trimming left V 5 bases short and J 0 bases short, with 19 bases between. The germline V gene encodes CDR1 SGHTA and CDR2 FQGNSA. The CDR3 DNA reads as TGTGCCAGCAGCCCCCTCGGGGGGCCATACTCTAACTATGGCTACACCTTC. It is translated as CASSPLGGPYSNYGYTF.

This clone was counted once. The V and J genes are TRBV9 and TRBJ2-7, with D maybe TRBD1 (5 bases). V was clipped by 1 base and J by 3 bases, with 14 bases between them. Germline V gene sequence: CDR1 SGDLS, CDR2 YYNGEE. The CDR3 length is 15 residues. The CDR3 nucleotides are TGTGCCAGCAGCGTAACCGCCACAGGAGTCTACGAGCAGTACTTC. Protein sequence: CASSVTATGVYEQYF.

V usage is TRBV5-6 and J usage is TRBJ1-2; a possible D gene is TRBD1 (5 bases). The CDR3 runs 11 residues. Germline lookup yields CDR1 SGHDT and CDR2 YYEEEE. V was shortened by 6 bases and J by 9 bases, with 12 bases between the two germline ends. CDR3 loop: CASTLRTSYTF. Written as DNA, the CDR3 is TGTGCCAGCACCCTACGGACAAGCTACACCTTC.

The chain employs TRBV7-2 and TRBJ1-5, with TRBD1 as a possible D gene (5 bases). Germline V gene lookup returns CDR1 SGHTA and CDR2 FQGNSA. Trimming left V 0 bases short and J 1 base short, with 10 bases between. The CDR3 consists of 16 residues. In DNA form, the CDR3 reads TGTGCCAGCAGCTTAGCAGGAGGGGCCAGCAATCAGCCCCAGCATTTT. This sequence encodes CASSLAGGASNQPQHF.

The chain has TRBV7-3 and TRBJ2-1; D gene ambiguous. The germline CDR1 and CDR2 sequences are SGHTA and FQGTGA. Trimming shortened V by 4 bases and J by 6 bases, and 10 bases separated the two germline ends. The CDR3 is made up of 13 amino acids. CDR3 in amino acids: CASSSKATNEQFF. CDR3 coding DNA: TGTGCCAGCAGCTCCAAGGCGACCAATGAGCAGTTCTTC.